This T cell receptor (beta chain) was retrieved from a study of blood T cell repertoires in COVID-19. In its sample, this clone was seen once. Some clones are missing from TCRdb's copy, which holds only in-frame ones; the method was immunoSEQ multiplex PCR. The sample has over 200,000 clones, roughly nine tenths seen once. The clonotype comes from a man between 60 and 70 years old who had recovered from COVID-19. The sequenced sample consisted of peripheral blood.

CDR3 region: CASSQVKGAMGYTF. CDR3 nucleotide sequence: TGTGCCAGCAGCCAAGTAAAAGGGGCAATGGGCTACACCTTC. The chain combines TRBV14 with TRBJ1-2; D is possibly TRBD1 (5 bases). The CDR3 covers 14 residues. Germline assignment: CDR1 SGHDN and CDR2 FVKESK. The ends were cut back, 1 base at V and 8 bases at J, with 14 bases in the middle.